This T cell receptor beta chain was retrieved from a study of vaccination and CD4 T cells after COVID-19. Study overall: Overlapping peptides of the spike proteins of SARS-CoV-2, HCoV-NL63, HCoV-OC43 and HCoV-229E were used for cell stimulation.

Regarding treatment: roughly 10-day PBMC culture with coronavirus spike peptide pools or control peptides (ViraFEST assay). CD4+ T lymphocytes from the unexposed donor were collected before the COVID-19 pandemic (2011-2018). The sample holds a few counts of this clonotype. Its antigen is unknown. Sequencing of DNA taken from cultured CD4+ T cells relied on the Oncomine TCR Beta short-read assay. MiXCR, applied by TCRdb to the PCR reads, yields one record per CDR3 protein. Of 4,500 to 5,500 distinct CDR3 sequences listed, 41% are singletons. This clonotype was obtained from a human donor in good health. The sequenced material came from CD4+ T cells from blood, cultured in vitro.

The CDR3 DNA follows: TGTGCCAGCAGTTTCACCCGGAGGGTGGAGAAAGATACGCAGTATTTT. Its translation: CASSFTRRVEKDTQYF. The chain couples TRBV7-9 to TRBJ2-3, with D possibly matching TRBD2 (6 bases). There are 16 residues in the CDR3. Trimming cost V 6 bases and J 5 bases, with 21 bases left between them. Germline CDR1 SEHNR, CDR2 FQNEAQ (reference sequence).